This TCR beta chain was profiled in a study of vaccination and CD4 T cells after COVID-19. Overall study results and limits: There was no significant change from about 20 to 38 median reactive clonotypes.

Time point in this sample: late sampling 161 to 241 days after vaccination in a few convalescent patients. Treatment described: roughly 11-day PBMC culture with coronavirus spike peptide pools or control peptides (ViraFEST assay). For ViraFEST, peptide pools expanded antigen-specific T cells, after which the TCRs were sequenced. Germline values: CDR1 SNHLY, CDR2 FYNNEI. V lost 4 bases and J 1 base, leaving 13 bases between the germline ends. The CDR3 runs 15 residues. Only one count was recorded for this clonotype. Its matching antigen is unknown. Cultured CD4+ T cells had their DNA profiled by the Oncomine TCR Beta short-read assay. TCRdb recomputed calls from the PCR reads with MiXCR, one row per CDR3 protein. The sample lists around 18,000 distinct CDR3 sequences, over 50% occurring once.

Here the sequenced sample was CD4+ T cells from blood, cultured in vitro, taken about 7 months after SARS-CoV-2 vaccination. The V call is TRBV2, the J call TRBJ1-1, with D possibly matching TRBD1 (6 bases). This sequence was found in a human donor who had recovered from COVID-19. The CDR3 sequence is CASSGGHLWNTEAFF. The CDR3, as DNA: TGTGCCAGCAGTGGGGGGCATCTCTGGAACACTGAAGCTTTCTTT.